These 25 T cell receptor beta chains were sequenced from one sample in a study of shared clonotypes between healthy human individuals. The table came from immunoSEQ multiplex PCR; TCRdb's copy has only in-frame clones and leaves some out. The repertoire holds some 1,100,000 clones, with about 80% as singletons. Sequencing used memory CD4+ T cells from PBMCs. Sample subset: CD45RA-negative fraction. The receptor set was obtained from a man aged 18 to 30 in good health. Some clones in this sample may be carry-over from other donors' samples.

The J gene is TRBJ1-5, the V gene TRBV28, with D possibly matching TRBD1 (5 bases). CDR3 size: 15 residues. CDR1 is MDHEN and CDR2 is SYDVKM in the germline V gene. The ends were cut back, 3 bases at V and 0 bases at J, with 9 bases in the middle. The CDR3 region has the DNA TGTGCCAGCAGTTTGCGACAGCGTAGCAATCAGCCCCAGCATTTT. It is translated as CASSLRQRSNQPQHF.

The CDR3 reads CASSPPLTGMGEQYF. CDR3 DNA: TGTGCCAGCTCACCACCACTTACGGGGATGGGCGAGCAGTACTTC. V is TRBV18 and J is TRBJ2-7; the D gene is possibly TRBD2 (5 bases). V dropped 0 bases and J dropped 6 bases, with 15 bases sitting between them. The CDR3 runs to 15 residues. Per germline, CDR1 KGHSH and CDR2 LQKENI.

In DNA form, the CDR3 reads TGTGCCAGCAGCTTAAAACGCATTTCTGGAAACACCATATATTTT. The encoded protein is CASSLKRISGNTIYF. This chain joins TRBV7-9 and TRBJ1-3; D is undetermined. CDR3 length: 15 amino acids. The germline V gene has CDR1 SEHNR and CDR2 FQNEAQ (reference sequence). With 2 bases removed from V and 1 base from J, the gap between germline ends came to 9 bases. The variable domain in full, with the rest retrieved from reference TRBV7-9 and TRBJ1-3, is DTGVSQNPRHKITKRGQNVTFRCDPISEHNRLYWYRQTLGQGPEFLTYFQNEAQLEKSRLLSDRFSAERPKGSFSTLEIQRTEQGDSAMYLCASSLKRISGNTIYFGEGSWLTVV.

J is TRBJ1-2 and V is TRBV11-2; perhaps TRBD1 as D (5 bases). With 4 bases removed from V and 7 bases from J, the gap between germline ends came to 22 bases. There are 16 residues in the CDR3. CDR1 and CDR2 (germline): SGHAT, FQNNGV. The DNA of the CDR3 is TGTGCCAGCAGCTCCCCAACCGGGAGGGGCGAAGGTGGCTACACCTTC. Protein product: CASSSPTGRGEGGYTF.

This chain uses TRBV28 with TRBJ2-3; maybe TRBD2 (6 bases). V lost 3 bases, J lost 0 bases, and 10 bases lay in between. The CDR3 sequence is 15 residues long. Looked up from germline, CDR1 is MDHEN and CDR2 is SYDVKM. The DNA of the CDR3 is TGTGCCAGCAGTTTCTCCAGCGGGAGCACAGATACGCAGTATTTT. Its translation: CASSFSSGSTDTQYF. Full variable domain (outside the CDR3, taken from reference TRBV28 and TRBJ2-3): DVKVTQSSRYLVKRTGEKVFLECVQDMDHENMFWYRQDPGLGLRLIYFSYDVKMKEKGDIPEGYSVSREKKERFSLILESASTNQTSMYLCASSFSSGSTDTQYFGPGTRLTVL.

This clone was detected only once. The CDR3 DNA reads as TGCGCCAGCAGCTTGACAGGGCAAGGTTCACCCCTCCACTTT. It translates to CASSLTGQGSPLHF. V gene TRBV5-1 combines with J gene TRBJ1-6, with a tentative D call TRBD1 (6 bases). Germline CDR1 is SGHRS and CDR2 is YFSETQ. This CDR3 spans 14 amino acids. The ends were cut back, 1 base at V and 9 bases at J, with 11 bases in the middle.

This clone was observed once. The chain uses TRBV7-3 and TRBJ2-5; possible D gene TRBD2, 6 bases. V was cut by 5 bases and J by 3 bases, with 16 bases left in between. Germline lookup yields CDR1 SGHTA and CDR2 FQGTGA. This CDR3 region has 15 residues. The CDR3 is CASSQIGRREETQYF. The CDR3 DNA is TGTGCCAGCAGCCAAATTGGGCGGAGGGAAGAGACCCAGTACTTC.

This clone has only a few counts. The gene calls are TRBV2 and TRBJ1-5, with TRBD1 matching over 8 bases. The CDR3 totals 15 residues. Trimming took 5 bases from V and 3 from J; bases not matched to a gene: 6. CDR1 SNHLY and CDR2 FYNNEI come from the germline V gene. The DNA of the CDR3 is TGTGCCAGCAGTCCGGACAGGGCTACCAATCAGCCCCAGCATTTT. Amino acids: CASSPDRATNQPQHF.

The rearrangement links TRBV4-1 to TRBJ2-5; 10 nucleotides match TRBD1. With V trimmed by 1 base and J by 4 bases, 12 bases remained unmatched. The V gene's germline CDR1 is MGHRA and CDR2 YSYEKL. CDR3 length: 18 residues. The CDR3 reads CASSQGGTGTGERETQYF. As DNA, the CDR3 is TGCGCCAGCAGCCAAGGTGGAACGGGGACAGGGGAGAGAGAGACCCAGTACTTC.

In the case of this clone: The sample carries other DNA sequences with the same CDR3. The chain combines TRBV5-1 with TRBJ2-2; 12 bases line up with TRBD2. Germline trimming cut 2 bases from V and 3 bases from J; bases unmatched to any gene: 2. Germline V lookup: CDR1 SGHRS, CDR2 YFSETQ. The CDR3 runs 16 residues. The CDR3 loop is CASSLRTSGDTGELFF. CDR3 bases: TGCGCCAGCAGCTTAAGGACTAGCGGGGACACCGGGGAGCTGTTTTTT. The variable domain in full, completed from reference TRBV5-1 and TRBJ2-2, reads KAGVTQTPRYLIKTRGQQVTLSCSPISGHRSVSWYQQTPGQGLQFLFEYFSETQRNKGNFPGRFSGRQFSNSRSEMNVSTLELGDSALYLCASSLRTSGDTGELFFGEGSRLTVL.

V gene TRBV12-5 combines with J gene TRBJ2-3, with 7 bases matching TRBD1. Germline CDR1 reads LGHNT; CDR2 reads FRNRAP. The CDR3 spans 15 residues. Germline trimming cut 4 bases from V and 3 bases from J; bases unmatched to any gene: 7. CDR3 protein: CASGSQGLRTDTQYF. The DNA for the CDR3 is TGTGCTAGTGGTTCACAGGGGTTACGGACAGATACGCAGTATTTT.

The gene calls are TRBV19 and TRBJ2-3; no firm D call. The V gene's germline CDR1 is LNHDA and CDR2 SQIVND (reference sequence). The V end was cut by 3 bases, the J end by 5 bases, with 15 bases between. The CDR3 loop spans 15 amino acids. The CDR3 here is CASSIDGLNRDTQYF. CDR3 in DNA: TGTGCCAGTAGTATCGACGGGCTAAATCGAGATACGCAGTATTTT.

The genes are TRBV28 and TRBJ1-2; tentative D call: TRBD1 (5 bases). V was trimmed by 2 bases and J by 4 bases, leaving 32 bases between them. The CDR3 is 21 residues long. CDR1 and CDR2 from the germline V gene are MDHEN and SYDVKM. The CDR3 sequence: CASSLKAPLTLAGMLPYGYTF. The CDR3 nucleotides are TGTGCCAGCAGTTTAAAGGCCCCCCTGACATTGGCAGGGATGCTCCCCTATGGCTACACCTTC.

This clone occurred a few times. The CDR3 nucleotides read TGTGCCAGCAGGTCGTATCAGTTCGAGCAGTACTTC. Its translation is CASRSYQFEQYF. The chain uses TRBV28 and TRBJ2-7; D uncertain. Trimming pared 6 bases from V and 6 bases from J, leaving 12 bases between. The germline V gene has CDR1 MDHEN and CDR2 SYDVKM. This CDR3 is built from 12 residues.

The table lists this clone with many counts. The genes are TRBV28 and TRBJ2-3, with no clear D. Trimming stripped 4 bases from V and 3 bases from J, with 5 bases between. Per germline, CDR1 MDHEN and CDR2 SYDVKM. This CDR3 has 12 amino acids. CDR3 residues: CASSSQTDTQYF. CDR3 nucleotides: TGTGCCAGCAGTTCACAGACAGATACGCAGTATTTT.

The chain is built from TRBV19 and TRBJ2-7, with TRBD1 identical over 7 bases. This CDR3 has 14 amino acids. Unmatched junction bases numbered 7, after V lost 3 bases and J lost 5 bases. Germline CDR1 LNHDA, CDR2 SQIVND (reference sequence). DNA for the CDR3: TGTGCCAGTAGTATCACAGGGGTGTCCCACGAGCAGTACTTC. Encoded protein: CASSITGVSHEQYF.

The gene calls are TRBV2 and TRBJ2-5, with 11 bases identical to TRBD2. The trim removed 7 bases at V and 0 bases at J, leaving 4 bases unmatched. From germline, CDR1 is SNHLY and CDR2 FYNNEI. The CDR3 extends over 15 amino acids. In DNA form, the CDR3 reads TGTGCCAGCAAACAGGGACTAGCGGACCAAGAGACCCAGTACTTC. Encoded protein: CASKQGLADQETQYF.

This clone appeared a few times. The V gene is TRBV30, the J gene TRBJ1-2, with 10 bases aligning to TRBD1. V lost 2 bases, J lost 6 bases, and 6 bases stayed unmatched. The CDR3 has 14 amino acids. CDR1 and CDR2 (germline): GTSNPN, SVGIG (reference sequence). The CDR3 loop reads CAWSRTGGLNGYTF. The DNA of the CDR3 is TGTGCCTGGAGTCGGACAGGGGGACTAAATGGCTACACCTTC.

V and J are TRBV5-1 and TRBJ2-3; D unclear. CDR3 length: 13 residues. Germline V gene lookup returns CDR1 SGHRS and CDR2 YFSETQ. V was cut by 0 bases and J by 6 bases, with 8 bases left in between. The CDR3 sequence is CASSLGIRDTQYF. The CDR3 DNA follows: TGCGCCAGCAGCTTGGGTATAAGGGATACGCAGTATTTT.

This rearrangement joins TRBV5-1 to TRBJ2-2; 9 bases are shared with TRBD1. The CDR3 covers 18 residues. Germline assignment: CDR1 SGHRS and CDR2 YFSETQ. V lost 3 bases, J lost 1 base, and 10 bases stayed unmatched. Here the CDR3 reads CASSSSLRQGGNTGELFF. CDR3 nucleotides: TGCGCCAGCAGCTCGAGCCTCCGACAGGGGGGGAACACCGGGGAGCTGTTTTTT.

This CDR3 is CASSSETAYEQYF. CDR3 sequence (DNA): TGTGCCAGCAGCTCCGAAACGGCCTACGAGCAGTACTTC. This chain links TRBV7-2 with TRBJ2-7, with D hard to call. The CDR3 length is 13 residues. V was cut by 4 bases and J by 2 bases, with 9 bases left in between. CDR1 is SGHTA, CDR2 FQGNSA, per germline.

The chain employs TRBV27 and TRBJ2-2; TRBD2 agrees at 11 bases. With V trimmed by 7 bases and J by 0 bases, 4 bases remained unmatched. The CDR3 is made up of 16 amino acids. Germline loops: CDR1 MNHEY, CDR2 SMNVEV (reference sequence). The CDR3: CASTSSGRTNTGELFF. The CDR3 DNA follows: TGTGCCAGCACCTCTAGCGGGAGGACGAACACCGGGGAGCTGTTTTTT.

The CDR3 nucleotides are TGTGCCAGCAGCGTAGGTCAGGGCGGAAACATTCAGTACTTC. It encodes CASSVGQGGNIQYF. The rearrangement uses TRBV9 and TRBJ2-4; perhaps TRBD1 as D (5 bases). CDR1 is SGDLS, CDR2 YYNGEE, per germline. The V end lost 0 bases, the J end lost 6 bases, and 10 bases lay between the germline ends. The CDR3 runs to 14 residues.

The V call is TRBV25-1, the J call TRBJ2-4; TRBD1 matches at 9 bases. V lost 6 bases to trimming and J lost 3 bases; unmatched junction nucleotides: 6. The germline V gene encodes CDR1 MGHDK and CDR2 SYGVNS. The CDR3 runs to 15 residues. The CDR3 loop is CASSTGGVSKNIQYF. In nucleotides, the CDR3 is TGTGCCAGCAGCACAGGGGGCGTCAGCAAAAACATTCAGTACTTC.

The rearrangement uses TRBV5-4 and TRBJ2-5; D is unclear. Germline V gene sequence: CDR1 SGHNT, CDR2 YYREEE (reference sequence). Trimming took off 3 bases at V and 1 base at J, with 13 bases between the two ends. This CDR3 is 15 amino acids long. The CDR3 region has the DNA TGTGCCAGCAGCTCTACGGACGGAATCCAAGAGACCCAGTACTTC. Amino acids: CASSSTDGIQETQYF.